This T cell receptor (beta chain) was recorded in a study of blood T cells in healthy people across ages. Next came a second PCR, run for roughly 6 to 11 cycles, which used a sample-barcoded 5' primer along with a J-beta primer mix. TCRdb reprocessed the 5' RACE reads with MiXCR, giving one entry per CDR3 protein. The sample has some 850,000 distinct CDR3 sequences, 25% to 30% seen once; the top ten hold about 2.9%. Notes on this clonotype: Its antigen remains unknown.

Deletions cut 6 bases from V and 0 bases from J, with 12 bases between. The CDR3 consists of 14 residues. The study's findings and limits: Relative to aged donors, long-lived donors carried more naive CD4+ cells and displayed higher diversity.

These same data were also listed under a study on T cells of mothers and their children.

This clonotype was obtained from a boy between 10 and 17 years old in good health. Material: blood. The V and J genes are TRBV12-3 or TRBV12-4 and TRBJ2-7, with D possibly called TRBD1 or TRBD2 (5 bases each). CDR3: CASSGTESSYEQYF. Here the CDR3 DNA reads TGTGCCAGCAGCGGGACGGAAAGCTCCTACGAGCAGTACTTC.